Shown below are 9 T cell receptor beta chains from a single sample sequenced in a study of blood T cell repertoires in COVID-19. TCRdb keeps only in-frame clones here, not all; method: immunoSEQ multiplex PCR. Of under 300,000 clones in the sample, around nine tenths were seen once. Sequenced material: PBMCs or T cells enriched from blood (not recorded which). These TCRs come from a woman aged 55-70 years who had recovered from COVID-19.

The J gene is TRBJ1-1, the V gene TRBV6-4, with 8 nucleotides matching TRBD1. Trimming cost V 6 bases and J 4 bases; bases outside gene matches: 7. Germline V gives CDR1 MRHNA, CDR2 SNTAGT. The CDR3 sequence is 14 residues long. In DNA, the CDR3 is TGTGCCAGCAGGCAGGGGGCAGAGGGCACTGAAGCTTTCTTT. Residues: CASRQGAEGTEAFF.

The rearrangement links TRBV12-3 or TRBV12-4 to TRBJ1-5; maybe TRBD1 (6 bases). The length of the CDR3 is 13 residues. V lost 4 bases and J lost 6, with 10 bases in between. The CDR3 protein is CASSSLQGQPQHF. DNA of the CDR3: TGTGCCAGCAGTTCCTTACAGGGTCAGCCCCAGCATTTT.

A remark on this clone: At one of its ends the junction is not consistent with the germline gene, which may arise from a read error. This chain joins TRBV7-7 and TRBJ2-2, with TRBD1 matching over 7 bases. The germline gives CDR1 SSHAT, CDR2 FNYEAQ (reference sequence). The CDR3 covers 15 residues. Here the CDR3 reads CASSLEGQSTGELFF. CDR3 sequence (DNA): TGTGCTAGCAGCTTAGAGGGACAGTCCACCGGGGAGCTGTTTTTT.

V gene TRBV5-4 combines with J gene TRBJ2-5; weak D call: TRBD2 (6 bases). Per the germline V gene, CDR1 is SGHNT and CDR2 is YYREEE (reference sequence). This CDR3 has 15 amino acids. V was pared by 0 bases and J by 2 bases, with 11 bases between. CDR3 nucleotides: TGTGCCAGCAGCTTGGACCGGGGGTTACAAGAGACCCAGTACTTC. It encodes CASSLDRGLQETQYF. Together with reference TRBV5-4 and TRBJ2-5, the CDR3 gives the full variable domain: ETGVTQSPTHLIKTRGQQVTLRCSSQSGHNTVSWYQQALGQGPQFIFQYYREEENGRGNFPPRFSGLQFPNYSSELNVNALELDDSALYLCASSLDRGLQETQYFGPGTRLLVL.

This clone has only one observation. The V gene is TRBV18, the J gene TRBJ1-1; D perhaps matches TRBD1 (5 bases). V gave up 4 bases and J gave up 4 bases, with 16 bases separating them. CDR1 is KGHSH and CDR2 is LQKENI in the germline V gene. The CDR3 totals 15 residues. The CDR3 coding sequence is TGTGCCAGCTCACGGATGGGGGAGGGGAGCACTGAAGCTTTCTTT. Encoded protein: CASSRMGEGSTEAFF.

The chain couples TRBV11-2 to TRBJ1-6; maybe TRBD1 (6 bases). The germline CDR1 and CDR2 sequences are SGHAT and FQNNGV. Trimming pared 0 bases from V and 7 bases from J, leaving 10 bases between. CDR3 length: 15 amino acids. The CDR3 DNA follows: TGTGCCAGCAGCTTAGATTGGCAGGGGAATTCACCCCTCCACTTT. Amino acids: CASSLDWQGNSPLHF.

V is TRBV18 and J is TRBJ1-1; D is uncertain. CDR3 length: 14 amino acids. Trimming cost V 4 bases and J 5 bases, with 14 bases left between them. The germline V gene encodes CDR1 KGHSH and CDR2 LQKENI. The CDR3 DNA reads as TGTGCCAGCTCACGAAGCCGGGAGAAAACTGAAGCTTTCTTT. Residues: CASSRSREKTEAFF.

This chain connects TRBV2 to TRBJ1-1; 7 bases fit TRBD1. The CDR3 consists of 15 residues. From germline, CDR1 is SNHLY and CDR2 FYNNEI. V lost 5 bases and J lost 0; bases outside the gene matches: 6. CDR3 sequence: CASSPQGFMNTEAFF. The CDR3, as DNA: TGTGCCAGCAGTCCACAGGGGTTTATGAACACTGAAGCTTTCTTT.

The V and J genes are TRBV7-6 and TRBJ1-1, with a weak D call TRBD1 (5 bases). Germline V gene sequence: CDR1 SGHVS, CDR2 FNYEAQ. There are 13 residues in the CDR3. V lost 6 bases, J lost 1 base, and 9 bases lay in between. CDR3 protein: CASSSGQNTEAFF. CDR3 sequence (DNA): TGTGCCAGCAGTTCAGGGCAGAACACTGAAGCTTTCTTT. Together with reference TRBV7-6 and TRBJ1-1, the CDR3 gives the full variable domain: GAGVSQSPRYKVTKRGQDVALRCDPISGHVSLYWYRQALGQGPEFLTYFNYEAQQDKSGLPNDRFSAERPEGSISTLTIQRTEQRDSAMYRCASSSGQNTEAFFGQGTRLTVV.